These 10 T cell receptor beta chains were all obtained from the same sample, sequenced in a study of beta chain features in type 1 diabetes. Expressed TCRB transcripts were sequenced because the entire RNA isolate underwent reverse transcription. Produced via immunoSEQ multiplex PCR; TCRdb's table is partial and in-frame only. The table includes 300,000 to 400,000 clones, roughly 12% detected once. Sample: naive CD4+ T cells from blood. These TCRs come from a man younger than 30 in good health.

This chain links TRBV30 with TRBJ2-7; D might be TRBD2 (7 bases). V shed 7 bases and J shed 4 bases, with 20 bases lying between them. The germline gives CDR1 GTSNPN, CDR2 SVGIG (reference sequence). The CDR3 consists of 14 residues. The CDR3 sequence: CASQPGGAGYEQYF. In DNA form, the CDR3 reads TGTGCCTCCCAGCCGGGGGGCGCAGGGTACGAGCAGTACTTC. Complete variable domain (other parts from reference TRBV30 and TRBJ2-7): SQTIHQWPATLVQPVGSPLSLECTVEGTSNPNLYWYRQAAGRGLQLLFYSVGIGQISSEVPQNLSASRPQDRQFILSSKKLLLSDSGFYLCASQPGGAGYEQYFGPGTRLTVT.

In this sample, this clone turned up a few times. The V call is TRBV4-3, the J call TRBJ2-5; the match to TRBD1 covers 9 bases. V shed 1 base, J shed 4 bases, and the junction held 4 bases outside the gene matches. The CDR3 sequence is 15 residues long. Germline-derived CDR1 and CDR2 are LGHNA and YSLEER. The CDR3 spells CASSQGQGGGETQYF. CDR3 bases: TGCGCCAGCAGCCAAGGACAGGGGGGAGGAGAGACCCAGTACTTC.

The table lists this clone with a few counts. This chain uses TRBV9 with TRBJ2-4, with D possibly matching TRBD1 (6 bases). This CDR3 comprises 14 residues. Germline V gene lookup returns CDR1 SGDLS and CDR2 YYNGEE. Trimming stripped 4 bases from V and 8 bases from J, with 16 bases between. CDR3 sequence: CASSPGHGLDIQYF. In DNA form, the CDR3 reads TGTGCCAGCAGCCCGGGACACGGGTTGGACATTCAGTACTTC.

Comments on this clone: This specimen includes other DNA sequences encoding the same CDR3. CDR3 nucleotides: TGTGCCAGCTCACCATCCAGGGTTGAAAAACTGTTTTTT. Its translation: CASSPSRVEKLFF. V usage is TRBV18 and J usage is TRBJ1-4; TRBD1 is a possible D gene (5 bases). The CDR3 runs 13 residues. The germline CDR1 and CDR2 sequences are KGHSH and LQKENI. V lost 2 bases, J lost 7 bases, and 8 bases lay in between.

The gene calls are TRBV6-5 and TRBJ2-3, with TRBD2 identical over 9 bases. The CDR3 is made up of 15 amino acids. Germline trimming cut 7 bases from V and 6 bases from J; bases unmatched to any gene: 11. Germline CDR1 reads MNHEY; CDR2 reads SVGAGI. The CDR3 is CASTPAAGGPDTQYF. CDR3 sequence (DNA): TGTGCCAGCACCCCCGCCGCGGGGGGGCCGGATACGCAGTATTTT.

J is TRBJ2-1 and V is TRBV5-6; 9 bases are a match to TRBD2. Trimming at V came to 4 bases and at J to 5 bases, leaving 10 bases not matched to a gene. Germline loops: CDR1 SGHDT, CDR2 YYEEEE. This CDR3 comprises 16 residues. For the CDR3, the DNA is TGTGCCAGCAGCCCGCTTGCTAGACTAGCGGACAATGAGCAGTTCTTC. Translating gives CASSPLARLADNEQFF.

The CDR3 DNA reads TGCGCCAGCAGCCTTTCTCCTGCGCATGGGGCCAACGTCCTGACTTTC. Residues: CASSLSPAHGANVLTF. V usage is TRBV5-1 and J usage is TRBJ2-6, with D hard to call. V gave up 4 bases and J gave up 3 bases, with 14 bases separating them. The CDR3 has 16 residues. The germline V gene has CDR1 SGHRS and CDR2 YFSETQ.

The V and J genes are TRBV7-2 and TRBJ2-5; 11 positions match TRBD1. The CDR3 covers 15 residues. Germline assignment: CDR1 SGHTA and CDR2 FQGNSA. V dropped 1 base and J dropped 5; count of bases not matched to a gene: 3. The CDR3 DNA follows: TGTGCCAGCAGCTTAGGGACAGGGGGCCAGGAGACCCAGTACTTC. Its translation: CASSLGTGGQETQYF. The whole variable domain, filled in from reference TRBV7-2 and TRBJ2-5, reads GAGVSQSPSNKVTEKGKDVELRCDPISGHTALYWYRQSLGQGLEFLIYFQGNSAPDKSGLPSDRFSAERTGGSVSTLTIQRTQQEDSAVYLCASSLGTGGQETQYFGPGTRLLVL.

This chain uses TRBV9 with TRBJ2-5, with TRBD1 identical over 10 bases. V shed 3 bases, J shed 7 bases, and the junction held 6 bases outside the gene matches. The CDR3 has 14 amino acids. Germline lookup yields CDR1 SGDLS and CDR2 YYNGEE. CDR3 amino acids: CASSGRQGAGTQYF. The CDR3 DNA follows: TGTGCCAGCAGCGGACGACAGGGGGCTGGGACCCAGTACTTC.

The chain has TRBV9 and TRBJ1-2, with D possibly TRBD1 on 6 matching bases. Trimming left V 4 bases short and J 5 bases short, with 18 bases between. This CDR3 has 15 amino acids. Germline loops: CDR1 SGDLS, CDR2 YYNGEE. This chain's CDR3 is CASSLTGGAGYGYTF. CDR3 bases: TGTGCCAGCAGCCTCACGGGGGGGGCCGGGTATGGCTACACCTTC.